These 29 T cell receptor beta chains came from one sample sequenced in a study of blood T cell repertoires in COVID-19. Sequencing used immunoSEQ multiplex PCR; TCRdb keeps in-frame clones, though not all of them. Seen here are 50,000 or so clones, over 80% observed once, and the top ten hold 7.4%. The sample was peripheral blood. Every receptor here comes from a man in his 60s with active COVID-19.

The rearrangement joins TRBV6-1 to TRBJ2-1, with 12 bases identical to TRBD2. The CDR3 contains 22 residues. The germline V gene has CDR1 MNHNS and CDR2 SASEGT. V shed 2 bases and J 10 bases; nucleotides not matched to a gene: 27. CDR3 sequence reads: CASSERRAPGTSGLSRDIEQFF. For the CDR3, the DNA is TGTGCCAGCAGTGAAAGGAGGGCCCCCGGGACTAGCGGGTTGTCGAGGGACATCGAGCAGTTCTTC.

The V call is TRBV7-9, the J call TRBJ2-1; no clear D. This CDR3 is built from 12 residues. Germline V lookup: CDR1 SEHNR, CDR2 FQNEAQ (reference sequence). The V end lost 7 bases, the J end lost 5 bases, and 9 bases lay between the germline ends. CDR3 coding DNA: TGTGCCAGCATCAACTATGACAATGAGCAGTTCTTC. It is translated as CASINYDNEQFF.

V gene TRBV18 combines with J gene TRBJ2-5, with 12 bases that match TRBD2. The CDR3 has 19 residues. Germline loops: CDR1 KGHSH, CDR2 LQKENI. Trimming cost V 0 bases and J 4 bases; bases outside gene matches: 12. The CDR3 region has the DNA TGTGCCAGCTCACCACCAAACGCCGGGACTAGCGGGCGAGGAGAGACCCAGTACTTC. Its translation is CASSPPNAGTSGRGETQYF.

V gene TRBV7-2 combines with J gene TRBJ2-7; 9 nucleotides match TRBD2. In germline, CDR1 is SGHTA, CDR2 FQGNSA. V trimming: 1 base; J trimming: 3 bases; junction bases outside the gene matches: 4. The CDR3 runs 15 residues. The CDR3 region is CASSLVPSGDYEQYF. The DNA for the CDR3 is TGTGCCAGCAGCTTAGTTCCTAGCGGGGACTACGAGCAGTACTTC.

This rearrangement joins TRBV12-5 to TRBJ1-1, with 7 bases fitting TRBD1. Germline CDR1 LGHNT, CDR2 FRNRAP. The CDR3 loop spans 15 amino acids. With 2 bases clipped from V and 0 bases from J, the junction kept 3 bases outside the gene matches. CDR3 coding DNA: TGTGCTAGTGGTTTGTACAGGGGAATGAACACTGAAGCTTTCTTT. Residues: CASGLYRGMNTEAFF.

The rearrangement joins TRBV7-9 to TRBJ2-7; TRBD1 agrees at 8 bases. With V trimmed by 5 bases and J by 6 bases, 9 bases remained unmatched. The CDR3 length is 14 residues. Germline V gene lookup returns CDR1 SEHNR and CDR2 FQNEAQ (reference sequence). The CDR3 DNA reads TGTGCCAGCAGCCCAAGGACAGGGTCAGTCGAGCAGTACTTC. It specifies CASSPRTGSVEQYF.

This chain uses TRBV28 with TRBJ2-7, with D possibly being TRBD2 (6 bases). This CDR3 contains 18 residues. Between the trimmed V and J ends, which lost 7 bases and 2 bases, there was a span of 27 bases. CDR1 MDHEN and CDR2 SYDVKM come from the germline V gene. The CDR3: CASTISSPRRGTPYEQYF. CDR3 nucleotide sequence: TGTGCCAGCACCATTTCTTCCCCCAGGAGGGGCACCCCCTACGAGCAGTACTTC.

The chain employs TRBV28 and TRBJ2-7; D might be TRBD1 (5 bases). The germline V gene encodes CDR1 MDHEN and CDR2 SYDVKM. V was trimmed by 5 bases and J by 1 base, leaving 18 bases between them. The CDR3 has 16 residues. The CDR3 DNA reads TGTGCCAGCAGTCCTCCCAGGGCGGCTGGTTCCTACGAGCAGTACTTC. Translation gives CASSPPRAAGSYEQYF.

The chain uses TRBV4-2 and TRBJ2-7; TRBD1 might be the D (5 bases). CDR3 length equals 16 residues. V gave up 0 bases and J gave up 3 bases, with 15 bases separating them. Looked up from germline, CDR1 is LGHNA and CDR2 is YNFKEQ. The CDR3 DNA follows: TGTGCCAGCAGCCAAGATATGGCAGGGCAAGACTACGAGCAGTACTTC. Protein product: CASSQDMAGQDYEQYF.

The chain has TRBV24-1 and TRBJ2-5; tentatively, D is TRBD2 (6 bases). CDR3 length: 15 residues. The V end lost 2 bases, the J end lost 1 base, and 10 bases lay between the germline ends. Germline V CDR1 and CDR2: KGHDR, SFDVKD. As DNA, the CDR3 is TGTGCCACCAGTGATTCTGCGGGATTCCAAGAGACCCAGTACTTC. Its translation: CATSDSAGFQETQYF.

In DNA, the CDR3 is TGTGCCAGCTCTCGCGGGGCCCTACAGGGGGCGGCGGGCTACACCTTC. Protein sequence: CASSRGALQGAAGYTF. The chain employs TRBV18 and TRBJ1-2; the match to TRBD1 covers 9 bases. V lost 6 bases and J lost 8; bases outside the gene matches: 16. Germline V gene lookup returns CDR1 KGHSH and CDR2 LQKENI. This CDR3 has 16 residues.

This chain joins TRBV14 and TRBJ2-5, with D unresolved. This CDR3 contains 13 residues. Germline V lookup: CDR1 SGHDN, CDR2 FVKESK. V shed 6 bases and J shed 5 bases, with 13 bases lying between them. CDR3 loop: CASSSTYRETQYF. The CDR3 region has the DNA TGTGCCAGCAGTTCCACCTATCGGGAGACCCAGTACTTC.

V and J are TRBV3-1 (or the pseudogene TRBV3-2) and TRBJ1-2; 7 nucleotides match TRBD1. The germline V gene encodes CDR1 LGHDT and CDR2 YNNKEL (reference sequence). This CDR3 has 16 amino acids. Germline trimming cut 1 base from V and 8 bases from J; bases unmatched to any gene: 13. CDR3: CASSQALSGQASGYTF. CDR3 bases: TGTGCCAGCAGCCAAGCGCTGTCCGGACAGGCGTCGGGCTACACCTTC.

CDR3 coding DNA: TGTGCCAGCAGCGTAGGTCCGAGCTCCTATAATTCACCCCTCCACTTT. Translated: CASSVGPSSYNSPLHF. This chain uses TRBV9 with TRBJ1-6; D unclear. V lost 0 bases and J 0 bases, leaving 7 bases between the germline ends. The CDR3 is 16 residues long. CDR1 and CDR2 (germline): SGDLS, YYNGEE. Full variable domain (rest looked up from reference TRBV9 and TRBJ1-6): DSGVTQTPKHLITATGQRVTLRCSPRSGDLSVYWYQQSLDQGLQFLIQYYNGEERAKGNILERFSAQQFPDLHSELNLSSLELGDSALYFCASSVGPSSYNSPLHFGNGTRLTVT.

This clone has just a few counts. The CDR3 reads CASSQGRGNSPLHF. In DNA, the CDR3 is TGTGCCAGCAGCCAAGGCAGGGGGAATTCACCCCTCCACTTT. This rearrangement joins TRBV3-1 (or the pseudogene TRBV3-2) to TRBJ1-6; 7 nucleotides match TRBD1. The V and J ends lost 1 base and 7 bases, in that order; junction bases with no gene match: 1. CDR1 and CDR2 (germline): LGHDT, YNNKEL (reference sequence). This CDR3 region has 14 residues.

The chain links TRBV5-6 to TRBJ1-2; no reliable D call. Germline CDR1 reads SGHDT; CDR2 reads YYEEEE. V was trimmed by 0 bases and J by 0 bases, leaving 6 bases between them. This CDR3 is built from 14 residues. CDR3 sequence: CASSLGASNYGYTF. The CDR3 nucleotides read TGTGCCAGCAGCTTGGGAGCTTCTAACTATGGCTACACCTTC.

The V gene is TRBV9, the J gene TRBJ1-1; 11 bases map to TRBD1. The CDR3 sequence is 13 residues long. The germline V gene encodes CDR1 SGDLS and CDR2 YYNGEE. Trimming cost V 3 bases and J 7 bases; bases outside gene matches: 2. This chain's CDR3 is CASSAGTGGEAFF. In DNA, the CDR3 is TGTGCCAGCAGCGCGGGGACAGGGGGTGAAGCTTTCTTT.

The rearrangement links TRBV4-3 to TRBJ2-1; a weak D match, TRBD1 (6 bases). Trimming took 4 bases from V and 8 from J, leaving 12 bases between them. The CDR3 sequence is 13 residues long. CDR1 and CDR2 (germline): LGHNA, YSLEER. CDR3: CASSPLDSHEQFF. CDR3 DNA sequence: TGCGCCAGCAGCCCCTTGGACAGTCATGAGCAGTTCTTC.

The CDR3 DNA reads as TGTGCCAGCAGTTCTCCGGGACAGGGGAAAGATACGCAGTATTTT. Its protein is CASSSPGQGKDTQYF. V and J are TRBV27 and TRBJ2-3; TRBD1 matches 10 bases. CDR1 and CDR2 from the germline V gene are MNHEY and SMNVEV (reference sequence). The CDR3 consists of 15 residues. Trimming removed 4 bases from V and 5 bases from J; junction bases left unmatched: 6.

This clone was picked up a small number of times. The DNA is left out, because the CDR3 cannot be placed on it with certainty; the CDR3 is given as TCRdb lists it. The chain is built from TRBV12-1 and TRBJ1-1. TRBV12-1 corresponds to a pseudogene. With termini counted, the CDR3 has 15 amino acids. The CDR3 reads CASSSAVGDGTEAFF.

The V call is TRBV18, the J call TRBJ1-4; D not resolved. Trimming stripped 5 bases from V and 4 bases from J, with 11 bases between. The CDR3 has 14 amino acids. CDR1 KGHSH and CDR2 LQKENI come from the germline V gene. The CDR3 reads CASSYRNRNEKLFF. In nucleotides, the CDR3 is TGTGCCAGCTCATACAGAAACCGTAATGAAAAACTGTTTTTT.

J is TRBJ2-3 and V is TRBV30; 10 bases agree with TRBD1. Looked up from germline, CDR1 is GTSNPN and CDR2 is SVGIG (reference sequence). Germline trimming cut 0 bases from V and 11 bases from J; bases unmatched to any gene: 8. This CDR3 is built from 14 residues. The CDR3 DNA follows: TGTGCCTGGAGTGTACGGACAGGGGGTCGGGAGCAGTATTTT. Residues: CAWSVRTGGREQYF.

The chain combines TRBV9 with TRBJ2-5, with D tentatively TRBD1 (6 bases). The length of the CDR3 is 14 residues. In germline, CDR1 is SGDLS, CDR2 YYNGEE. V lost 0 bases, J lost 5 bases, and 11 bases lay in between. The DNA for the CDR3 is TGTGCCAGCAGCGTAGCAGGGGTGGAGGAGACCCAGTACTTC. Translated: CASSVAGVEETQYF.

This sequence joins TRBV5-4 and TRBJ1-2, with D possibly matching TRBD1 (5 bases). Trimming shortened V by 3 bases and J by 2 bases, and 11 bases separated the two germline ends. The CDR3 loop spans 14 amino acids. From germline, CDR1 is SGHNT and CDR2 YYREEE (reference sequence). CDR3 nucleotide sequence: TGTGCCAGCAGCTACACTGGACAAAACTATGGCTACACCTTC. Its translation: CASSYTGQNYGYTF.

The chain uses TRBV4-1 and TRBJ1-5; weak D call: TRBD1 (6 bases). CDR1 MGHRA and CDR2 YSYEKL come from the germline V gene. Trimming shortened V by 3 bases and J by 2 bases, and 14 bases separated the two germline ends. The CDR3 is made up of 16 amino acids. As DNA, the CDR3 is TGCGCCAGCAGCCAGGAGGGGGGGATGGGCAATCAGCCCCAGCATTTT. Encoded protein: CASSQEGGMGNQPQHF.

As DNA, the CDR3 is TGTGCCACTAGCGGGGGCGAGAACACTGAAGCTTTCTTT. The encoded protein is CATSGGENTEAFF. V gene TRBV15 combines with J gene TRBJ1-1; a possible D gene is TRBD1 (6 bases). The germline CDR1 and CDR2 sequences are LNHNV and YYDKDF (reference sequence). Trimming pared 9 bases from V and 1 base from J, leaving 12 bases between. This CDR3 is 13 amino acids long.

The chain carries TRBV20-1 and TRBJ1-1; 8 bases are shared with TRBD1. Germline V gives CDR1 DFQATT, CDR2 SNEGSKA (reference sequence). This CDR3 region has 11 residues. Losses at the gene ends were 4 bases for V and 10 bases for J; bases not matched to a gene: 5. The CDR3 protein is CSATVRGRAFF. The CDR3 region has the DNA TGCAGTGCTACCGTCAGGGGGCGAGCTTTCTTT.

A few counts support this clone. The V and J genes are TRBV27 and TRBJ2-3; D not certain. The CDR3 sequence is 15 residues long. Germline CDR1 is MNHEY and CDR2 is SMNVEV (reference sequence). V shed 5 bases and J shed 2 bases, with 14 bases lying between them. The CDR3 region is CASSAPQRTTDTQYF. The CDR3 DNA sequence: TGTGCCAGCAGTGCACCCCAGCGTACCACAGATACGCAGTATTTT.

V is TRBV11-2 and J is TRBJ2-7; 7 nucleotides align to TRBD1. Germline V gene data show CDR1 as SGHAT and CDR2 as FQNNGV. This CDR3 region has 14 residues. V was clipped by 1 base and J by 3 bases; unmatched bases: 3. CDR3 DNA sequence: TGTGCCAGCAGCTTAGGGACAGGAGTCTACGAGCAGTACTTC. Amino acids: CASSLGTGVYEQYF.